This T cell receptor (beta chain) is drawn from a study of T-cell reconstitution after alpha-beta-depleted transplantation in children. Study-wide results and caveats: Newly generated T cells supplied most T-cell counts and diversity one year post-transplant.

During its preparation, the TCRbeta library received unique molecular identifiers. A single record per CDR3 protein comes from TCRdb applying MiXCR to the PCR reads. The table lists 300,000 to 350,000 distinct CDR3 sequences, more than 20% of them singletons, with 9.5% to 13% in the top ten. The CDR3 runs to 14 residues. Trimming took off 5 bases at V and 5 bases at J, with 15 bases between the two ends. Per germline, CDR1 SEHNR and CDR2 FQNEAQ (reference sequence). As to this clonotype: The antigen is unknown.

The chain uses TRBV7-9 and TRBJ2-5, with TRBD2 as a possible D gene (6 bases). This specimen was PBMCs, mostly from graft donor cells, taken 180 days after TCRalphabeta/CD19-depleted stem cell transplant. This clonotype originated in a male patient aged 5 to 17 who had a stem cell transplant for acute lymphoblastic leukemia, so the T cells may come from the graft donor. DNA of the CDR3: TGTGCCAGCAGCCCCCGGGAGTCTCAGGAGACCCAGTACTTC. It translates to CASSPRESQETQYF.